Listed below are T cell receptor beta chains from one sample, sequenced in a study of T cell repertoires in cytomegalovirus infection. One entry per CDR3 protein results from TCRdb running MiXCR on the reads. The table has 75,000 to 95,000 distinct CDR3 sequences, about half seen once. No antigen is known for these receptors. The sequencing here drew on CD8+ T cells from cultured PBMCs, taken from culture after CMV antigen stimulation. The receptors were sampled from a human donor in good health (CMV status not recorded). Some clones in this sample may be carry-over from other donors' samples. CDR3s include the opening cysteine and the closing phenylalanine or tryptophan. D genes are given only for firm matches. Clone size is given for some rows only: seen once, a few or many times, or a class if the clone is expanded.

v_call	clone_size	d_call	j_call	cdr3_length	cdr3_aa	cdr3_nt
TRBV7-9	NA	NA	TRBJ1-1	13	CASSLAGNSEAFF	TGTGCCAGCAGCTTAGCGGGGAATTCTGAAGCTTTCTTT
TRBV7-6	NA	NA	TRBJ2-1	16	CASSLERTESYNEQFF	TGTGCCAGCAGCTTAGAGAGGACAGAATCCTACAATGAGCAGTTCTTC
TRBV5-4	NA	NA	TRBJ2-3	12	CASSLILDTQYF	TGTGCCAGCAGCTTGATTCTAGATACGCAGTATTTT
TRBV2	few	TRBD2	TRBJ2-7	17	CASTSPPPRGSSYEQYF	TGTGCCAGCACGAGCCCCCCCCCCCGCGGGAGCTCCTACGAGCAGTACTTC
TRBV20-1	few	NA	TRBJ1-1	13	CSALAGPYTEAFF	TGCAGTGCTTTGGCGGGACCTTACACTGAAGCTTTCTTT
TRBV7-2	few	NA	TRBJ2-2	13	CASSLGESGELFF	TGTGCCAGCAGCTTAGGGGAATCCGGGGAGCTGTTTTTT
TRBV10-3	NA	TRBD2	TRBJ2-1	13	CANWTSGYNEQFF	TGTGCCAATTGGACTAGCGGGTACAATGAGCAGTTCTTC
TRBV4-1	NA	NA	TRBJ1-3	15	CASSQEKQGRNTIYF	TGCGCCAGCAGCCAAGAGAAACAGGGAAGGAACACCATATATTTT
TRBV19	NA	NA	TRBJ2-7	12	CATRQNAYEQYF	TGTGCCACCCGACAGAACGCCTACGAGCAGTACTTC
TRBV7-9	many	NA	TRBJ2-7	17	CASSLIPGPPSFYEQYF	TGTGCCAGCAGCTTAATTCCGGGCCCCCCTTCTTTCTACGAGCAGTACTTC
TRBV3-1	NA	NA	TRBJ1-5	16	CASSQDLQGVGQPQHF	TGTGCCAGCAGCCAAGATCTCCAGGGCGTCGGTCAGCCCCAGCATTTT
TRBV19	NA	TRBD1	TRBJ1-5	15	CASSSWTGGNQPQHF	TGTGCCAGTAGTTCCTGGACAGGGGGTAATCAGCCCCAGCATTTT
TRBV7-8	few	NA	TRBJ2-5	16	CASLLRDTRKQETQYF	TGTGCCAGCTTACTAAGAGACACCCGGAAGCAAGAGACCCAGTACTTC
TRBV7-8	NA	NA	TRBJ1-5	15	CASSLGGRGNQPQHF	TGTGCCAGCAGCTTAGGGGGCCGGGGCAATCAGCCCCAGCATTTT
TRBV5-1	NA	NA	TRBJ1-1	13	CASSLAGYTEAFF	TGCGCCAGCAGCTTGGCGGGGTACACTGAAGCTTTCTTT
TRBV10-3	few	NA	TRBJ2-7	15	CAISESHGQSYEQYF	TGTGCCATCAGTGAGTCGCACGGGCAGTCCTACGAGCAGTACTTC
TRBV7-4	few	NA	TRBJ2-7	18	CASSSRAGLALPSYEQYF	TGTGCCAGCAGCAGCAGAGCGGGTTTGGCCCTTCCCTCCTACGAGCAGTACTTC
TRBV7-9	few	NA	TRBJ2-1	14	CASIIGGSRDEQFF	TGTGCCAGCATCATTGGGGGGTCTAGGGATGAGCAGTTCTTC
TRBV6-2/TRBV6-3	NA	NA	TRBJ1-6	13	CAGGGHHNSPLHF	TGTGCCGGTGGGGGACACCATAATTCACCCCTCCACTTT
TRBV6-5	NA	NA	TRBJ2-5	14	CASSYSEGWETQYF	TGTGCCAGCAGTTACTCGGAGGGTTGGGAGACCCAGTACTTC
TRBV7-3	many	TRBD1	TRBJ2-3	15	CASSAGQGHTDTQYF	TGTGCCAGCAGCGCCGGACAGGGGCATACAGATACGCAGTATTTT
TRBV6-6	few	NA	TRBJ2-2	20	CASSYHLGHGARLNTGELFF	TGTGCCAGCAGTTACCATCTCGGACACGGCGCCAGGTTAAACACCGGGGAGCTGTTTTTT
TRBV7-6	NA	NA	TRBJ1-1	14	CASSTRHGDTEAFF	TGTGCCAGCAGCACCCGGCACGGGGACACTGAAGCTTTCTTT
TRBV6-2/TRBV6-3	few	TRBD2	TRBJ2-1	16	CASSPPSGRDRNEQFF	TGTGCCAGCAGCCCGCCTAGCGGGAGGGACAGAAATGAGCAGTTCTTC
TRBV28	few	TRBD1	TRBJ2-1	13	CASSPTGFDEQFF	TGTGCCAGCAGTCCGACAGGGTTTGATGAGCAGTTCTTC
TRBV28	NA	NA	TRBJ2-7	12	CASSLTYFEQYF	TGTGCCAGCAGTTTAACGTACTTCGAGCAGTACTTC
TRBV12-3/TRBV12-4	NA	NA	TRBJ1-1	13	CASEDVSNTEAFF	TGTGCCAGCGAGGACGTCTCGAACACTGAAGCTTTCTTT
TRBV29-1	NA	TRBD2	TRBJ2-1	14	CSVDGTSGSNEQFF	TGCAGCGTTGACGGGACTAGCGGGAGTAATGAGCAGTTCTTC
TRBV7-8	NA	NA	TRBJ2-7	12	CASSLGGREQYF	TGTGCCAGCAGCTTAGGGGGTCGCGAGCAGTACTTC
TRBV28	NA	NA	TRBJ2-5	15	CASSLQAGRGETQYF	TGTGCCAGCAGTTTGCAGGCAGGGCGGGGAGAGACCCAGTACTTC
TRBV20-1	NA	NA	TRBJ2-7	15	CSARDSLLSYHEQYF	TGCAGTGCTAGAGATTCACTCCTCTCCTATCACGAGCAGTACTTC